This TCR beta chain was sequenced for a study of T cells after yellow fever vaccination. Study-wide context: Those fractions that held only low numbers of cells were prepared using the SMART-Seq v4 Ultra Low Input RNA kit.

CDR1 is SGHTA, CDR2 FQGNSA, per germline. This CDR3 region has 14 residues. V lost 3 bases, J lost 6 bases, and 4 bases stayed unmatched. Template switching with 5'RACE generated the TCR cDNA and added a universal primer site and UMIs. In TCRdb, the 5' RACE reads were re-called with MiXCR into one record per CDR3 protein. Among 600,000 to 750,000 distinct CDR3 sequences, roughly 12% were seen once, and the ten largest hold approximately 15%. The chain couples TRBV7-2 to TRBJ1-4; 7 bases are a match to TRBD1. The receptor comes from a man younger than 40 who received the YFV17D yellow fever vaccine. The input for sequencing was PBMCs, taken on the day of the yellow fever booster vaccination. CDR3 in amino acids: CASSLTGRYEKLFF. The DNA of the CDR3 is TGTGCCAGCAGCTTGACAGGGCGATATGAAAAACTGTTTTTT.